Presented here are 27 T cell receptor beta chains from one specimen sequenced in a study of cytomegalovirus exposure and HLA in healthy donors. PCR amplification relied on 60 Vbeta primers (plus 13 Jbeta primers). The table came from immunoSEQ multiplex PCR; TCRdb's copy has only in-frame clones and leaves some out. This sample carries about 190,000 clones, around three quarters of them seen once, and the ten largest clones take 1.5% to 2%. The source material was PBMCs. The receptors were gathered from a woman aged 18-29 years in good health and CMV-seronegative.

The chain recombines TRBV6-1 with TRBJ2-5, with 13 bases that match TRBD2. V was pared by 11 bases and J by 5 bases, with 8 bases of the junction left unmatched. The germline gives CDR1 MNHNS, CDR2 SASEGT. The CDR3 extends over 14 amino acids. This chain's CDR3 is CACRTSGSTETQYF. The CDR3 bases are TGTGCCTGTCGGACTAGCGGGAGCACGGAGACCCAGTACTTC.

The rearrangement uses TRBV7-6 and TRBJ1-1; maybe TRBD1 (5 bases). Germline-derived CDR1 and CDR2 are SGHVS and FNYEAQ. V was cut by 8 bases and J by 2 bases, with 12 bases left in between. The CDR3 covers 13 residues. The CDR3 nucleotides are TGTGCCAGCCAAGGGGCTTTCAACACTGAAGCTTTCTTT. The encoded protein is CASQGAFNTEAFF.

The V gene is TRBV4-3, the J gene TRBJ2-2, with D perhaps matching TRBD2 (6 bases). This CDR3 is 16 amino acids long. Germline V gene lookup returns CDR1 LGHNA and CDR2 YSLEER. V lost 0 bases to trimming and J lost 5 bases, with 13 bases between them. CDR3 region: CASSQDPGTSTGELFF. The CDR3 DNA is TGCGCCAGCAGCCAAGATCCCGGGACTTCAACCGGGGAGCTGTTTTTT.

CDR3 DNA: TGTGCCAGTGGGGAAGGGGATCAGCCCCAGCATTTT. Its protein is CASGEGDQPQHF. This chain uses TRBV28 with TRBJ1-5, with D perhaps TRBD1 (5 bases). Trimming took off 9 bases at V and 5 bases at J, with 11 bases between the two ends. The CDR3 runs 12 residues. CDR1 and CDR2 (germline): MDHEN, SYDVKM.

The chain couples TRBV25-1 to TRBJ1-2, with 11 positions matching TRBD1. The CDR3 covers 16 residues. V was pared by 4 bases and J by 6 bases, with 10 bases of the junction left unmatched. Germline lookup yields CDR1 MGHDK and CDR2 SYGVNS. The CDR3 reads CASSVAGTGGSNGYTF. The DNA of the CDR3 is TGTGCCAGCAGTGTTGCCGGGACAGGGGGTAGTAATGGCTACACCTTC.

As regards this clone: Within the sample, other DNA sequences also encode this same CDR3. The V gene is TRBV6-5, the J gene TRBJ1-2; no clear D. The CDR3 is 13 residues long. V gave up 4 bases and J gave up 5 bases, with 11 bases separating them. CDR1 MNHEY and CDR2 SVGAGI come from the germline V gene. Written as DNA, the CDR3 is TGTGCCAGCAGTTCCCCCCAGGATTATGGCTACACCTTC. Protein product: CASSSPQDYGYTF.

The rearrangement uses TRBV4-1 and TRBJ1-4; 9 bases agree with TRBD1. This CDR3 region has 16 residues. CDR1 is MGHRA, CDR2 YSYEKL, per germline. Trimming took 6 bases from V and 8 from J; bases not matched to a gene: 13. CDR3 amino acids: CASRSGAGQGREKLFF. DNA for the CDR3: TGCGCCAGCAGGAGCGGGGCGGGACAGGGCCGGGAAAAACTGTTTTTT.

The chain combines TRBV29-1 with TRBJ2-6, with a weak D call TRBD1 (6 bases). CDR1 is SQVTM, CDR2 ANQGSEA, per germline. The V and J ends lost 7 bases and 4 bases respectively, with 17 bases between them. CDR3 length: 15 amino acids. The CDR3 sequence: CSAADPGAGANVLTF. The CDR3 DNA reads TGCAGCGCAGCGGACCCAGGGGCGGGGGCCAACGTCCTGACTTTC.

The chain uses TRBV6-5 and TRBJ1-5; 7 nucleotides line up with TRBD1. The length of the CDR3 is 15 residues. Germline V gene sequence: CDR1 MNHEY, CDR2 SVGAGI. Trimming at V came to 6 bases and at J to 2 bases, leaving 7 bases not matched to a gene. The CDR3 protein is CASRRQGSGNQPQHF. CDR3 nucleotide sequence: TGTGCCAGCAGGCGACAGGGATCGGGCAATCAGCCCCAGCATTTT.

J is TRBJ2-1 and V is TRBV6-1; no clear D. Germline V gene data show CDR1 as MNHNS and CDR2 as SASEGT. The CDR3 is 13 residues long. Trimming stripped 3 bases from V and 6 bases from J, with 9 bases between. The chain's CDR3 is CASSERGVNEQFF. The CDR3 nucleotides read TGTGCCAGCAGTGAGCGAGGAGTCAATGAGCAGTTCTTC.

The chain is built from TRBV7-2 and TRBJ2-7; a possible D gene is TRBD2 (5 bases). The CDR3 is 15 amino acids. Trimming took off 3 bases at V and 0 bases at J, with 12 bases between the two ends. CDR1 and CDR2 (germline): SGHTA, FQGNSA. The DNA for the CDR3 is TGTGCCAGCAGCTTTACTAGTTCCGGCTCCTACGAGCAGTACTTC. Translated, it gives CASSFTSSGSYEQYF.

J is TRBJ1-2 and V is TRBV29-1, with D possibly matching TRBD1 (5 bases). Germline-derived CDR1 and CDR2 are SQVTM and ANQGSEA. The CDR3 has 13 amino acids. V was pared by 3 bases and J by 4 bases, with 12 bases between. The CDR3 DNA reads TGCAGCGTTGAGGGCAGGGAAGGCTATGGCTACACCTTC. Protein: CSVEGREGYGYTF. Full variable domain (remainder filled in from reference TRBV29-1 and TRBJ1-2): SAVISQKPSRDICQRGTSLTIQCQVDSQVTMMFWYRQQPGQSLTLIATANQGSEATYESGFVIDKFPISRPNLTFSTLTVSNMSPEDSSIYLCSVEGREGYGYTFGSGTRLTVV.

On this clone itself: A read error may account for a junction end that differs from germline. The chain combines TRBV5-1 with TRBJ1-6; D is unclear. Germline V gene data show CDR1 as SGHRS and CDR2 as YFSETQ. The CDR3 totals 12 residues. The CDR3 here is CASSLVNSPLRF. In nucleotides, the CDR3 is TGCGCCAGCAGCTTGGTCAACTCACCCCTCCGCTTT. Full variable domain (missing parts from reference TRBV5-1 and TRBJ1-6): KAGVTQTPRYLIKTRGQQVTLSCSPISGHRSVSWYQQTPGQGLQFLFEYFSETQRNKGNFPGRFSGRQFSNSRSEMNVSTLELGDSALYLCASSLVNSPLRFGNGTRLTVT.

This chain connects TRBV29-1 to TRBJ1-1; D call uncertain. V was clipped by 4 bases and J by 5 bases, with 17 bases between them. The CDR3 is 14 amino acids. CDR1 and CDR2 from the germline V gene are SQVTM and ANQGSEA. The CDR3 is CSVGARSGKTEAFF. In DNA form, the CDR3 reads TGCAGCGTTGGGGCCAGGTCGGGGAAGACTGAAGCTTTCTTT. Full variable domain (outside the CDR3, taken from reference TRBV29-1 and TRBJ1-1): SAVISQKPSRDICQRGTSLTIQCQVDSQVTMMFWYRQQPGQSLTLIATANQGSEATYESGFVIDKFPISRPNLTFSTLTVSNMSPEDSSIYLCSVGARSGKTEAFFGQGTRLTVV.

The rearrangement joins TRBV5-4 to TRBJ2-7; D is unresolved. There are 12 residues in the CDR3. The germline V and J ends were trimmed by 4 bases and 4 bases, with 9 bases remaining between them. Looked up from germline, CDR1 is SGHNT and CDR2 is YYREEE (reference sequence). The DNA for the CDR3 is TGTGCCAGCAGCGCAACAGCTTACGAGCAGTACTTC. Protein: CASSATAYEQYF.

Written as DNA, the CDR3 is TGTGCCAGCAGCCCAGACCATGGGGGGACCACTGAAGCTTTCTTT. It encodes CASSPDHGGTTEAFF. The genes are TRBV7-3 and TRBJ1-1; perhaps TRBD1 as D (5 bases). The CDR3 consists of 15 residues. V lost 5 bases and J 4 bases, leaving 17 bases between the germline ends. The germline V gene encodes CDR1 SGHTA and CDR2 FQGTGA.

The chain is built from TRBV2 and TRBJ1-3; the D is unclear. Trimming stripped 7 bases from V and 0 bases from J, with 13 bases between. This CDR3 has 15 residues. Germline V gives CDR1 SNHLY, CDR2 FYNNEI. For the CDR3, the DNA is TGTGCCAGCACCCCGGGAGTGTTCTCTGGAAACACCATATATTTT. Translating gives CASTPGVFSGNTIYF.

The rearrangement uses TRBV2 and TRBJ1-1; D might be TRBD1 (6 bases). The germline V and J ends were trimmed by 7 bases and 6 bases, with 18 bases remaining between them. The CDR3 contains 14 residues. The germline CDR1 and CDR2 sequences are SNHLY and FYNNEI. For the CDR3, the DNA is TGTGCCAGCACCAAGGAGGGGGGGAGGGCTGAAGCTTTCTTT. It codes for CASTKEGGRAEAFF.

DNA of the CDR3: TGCAGCGGGGTTAGCGGGGGGGAGAGGAGAGATACGCAGTATTTT. This codes for CSGVSGGERRDTQYF. The chain carries TRBV29-1 and TRBJ2-3, with 11 bases aligning to TRBD2. After removal of 7 bases from V and 5 bases from J, the junction contained 11 bases not matched to a gene. Per the germline V gene, CDR1 is SQVTM and CDR2 is ANQGSEA. CDR3 length equals 15 residues.

The rearrangement joins TRBV5-1 to TRBJ2-1; TRBD2 aligns across 16 bases. This CDR3 has 16 amino acids. The V segment lost 1 base and the J segment 14 bases; nucleotides outside the gene matches: 9. CDR1 and CDR2 from the germline V gene are SGHRS and YFSETQ. CDR3 DNA sequence: TGCGCCAGCAGCTTGACCGGGACTAGCGGGGGGGCGAAGAAGTTCTTC. Amino acids: CASSLTGTSGGAKKFF.

The chain joins TRBV7-2 to TRBJ2-3; D is perhaps TRBD1 (6 bases). Trimming removed 5 bases from V and 0 bases from J, with 12 bases in between. The CDR3 runs to 15 residues. From germline, CDR1 is SGHTA and CDR2 FQGNSA. The CDR3 region has the DNA TGTGCCAGCAGCCCTAGACAGGCTAGCACAGATACGCAGTATTTT. Protein product: CASSPRQASTDTQYF.

CDR3 sequence: CASSEWFGGVDYGYTF. CDR3 bases: TGTGCCAGCAGTGAATGGTTTGGGGGGGTAGACTATGGCTACACCTTC. The chain couples TRBV25-1 to TRBJ1-2; D is possibly TRBD1 (5 bases). Germline CDR1 MGHDK, CDR2 SYGVNS. Trimming removed 1 base at V and 3 bases at J, with 15 bases between. The CDR3 sequence is 16 residues long.

This chain connects TRBV7-9 to TRBJ1-1; 7 positions agree with TRBD1. CDR3 size: 13 residues. Germline V gene sequence: CDR1 SEHNR, CDR2 FQNEAQ (reference sequence). J gave up 11 bases and V 5 bases, and 11 bases lay outside the gene matches. The CDR3 bases are TGTGCCAGCAGCGACCGGGACAGCCTGTATGCTTTCTTT. It codes for CASSDRDSLYAFF. Supplemented by reference TRBV7-9 and TRBJ1-1, the full variable domain reads DTGVSQNPRHKITKRGQNVTFRCDPISEHNRLYWYRQTLGQGPEFLTYFQNEAQLEKSRLLSDRFSAERPKGSFSTLEIQRTEQGDSAMYLCASSDRDSLYAFFGQGTRLTVV.

This clone was counted a single time. This chain joins TRBV6-5 and TRBJ1-1; 8 bases match TRBD1. Germline V gene data show CDR1 as MNHEY and CDR2 as SVGAGI. The CDR3 has 15 amino acids. With 0 bases clipped from V and 2 bases from J, the junction kept 2 bases outside the gene matches. CDR3 DNA sequence: TGTGCCAGCAGTTACTCGACAGGGGCCAACACTGAAGCTTTCTTT. This codes for CASSYSTGANTEAFF.

This chain links TRBV9 with TRBJ2-6; no definite D call. Trimming stripped 4 bases from V and 2 bases from J, with 16 bases between. The germline CDR1 and CDR2 sequences are SGDLS and YYNGEE. This CDR3 has 17 amino acids. The chain's CDR3 is CASSPRSLSTGANVLTF. Written as DNA, the CDR3 is TGTGCCAGCAGCCCGAGATCTCTCTCCACTGGGGCCAACGTCCTGACTTTC.

The rearrangement uses TRBV18 and TRBJ1-2, with unresolved D. CDR1 is KGHSH and CDR2 is LQKENI in the germline V gene. The germline V and J ends were trimmed by 0 bases and 14 bases, with 13 bases remaining between them. This CDR3 is built from 12 residues. CDR3 protein: CASSPPGIVETF. CDR3 bases: TGTGCCAGCTCACCACCCGGTATCGTCGAGACCTTC.

This chain links TRBV4-2 with TRBJ2-3; 10 bases are a match to TRBD2. This CDR3 comprises 19 residues. Unmatched junction bases numbered 16, after V lost 6 bases and J lost 1 base. Looked up from germline, CDR1 is LGHNA and CDR2 is YNFKEQ. CDR3 sequence reads: CASRRLAGFSRGGTDTQYF. CDR3 DNA sequence: TGTGCCAGCAGAAGACTAGCGGGTTTTTCACGGGGGGGCACAGATACGCAGTATTTT.